This TCR beta chain derives from a study of STAT5B mutations in CD4+ large granular lymphocyte leukemia. As for this clone: Its antigen is unidentified.

Healthy controls were blood donor buffy coats. The table came from immunoSEQ multiplex PCR; TCRdb's copy has only in-frame clones and leaves some out. The data hold under 40,000 clones, with 71% observed a single time. Germline-derived CDR1 and CDR2 are MNHEY and SVGAGI. The CDR3 runs 14 residues. Unmatched junction bases numbered 2, after V lost 6 bases and J lost 1 base. Notes on the study in general: Patient CD4-sorted repertoires looked more clonal than healthy CD4+ repertoires, even without putative leukemic clones. TRBV06-family usage was enriched in top patient clones (8/27) versus controls (2/35).

The material sequenced was CD4+ T cells from blood buffy coats. V and J are TRBV6-5 and TRBJ2-2; 7 bases match TRBD1. This sequence originates from a human donor in good health. CDR3 sequence: CASSRTGNTGELFF. CDR3 DNA sequence: TGTGCCAGCAGCCGGACAGGGAACACCGGGGAGCTGTTTTTT.